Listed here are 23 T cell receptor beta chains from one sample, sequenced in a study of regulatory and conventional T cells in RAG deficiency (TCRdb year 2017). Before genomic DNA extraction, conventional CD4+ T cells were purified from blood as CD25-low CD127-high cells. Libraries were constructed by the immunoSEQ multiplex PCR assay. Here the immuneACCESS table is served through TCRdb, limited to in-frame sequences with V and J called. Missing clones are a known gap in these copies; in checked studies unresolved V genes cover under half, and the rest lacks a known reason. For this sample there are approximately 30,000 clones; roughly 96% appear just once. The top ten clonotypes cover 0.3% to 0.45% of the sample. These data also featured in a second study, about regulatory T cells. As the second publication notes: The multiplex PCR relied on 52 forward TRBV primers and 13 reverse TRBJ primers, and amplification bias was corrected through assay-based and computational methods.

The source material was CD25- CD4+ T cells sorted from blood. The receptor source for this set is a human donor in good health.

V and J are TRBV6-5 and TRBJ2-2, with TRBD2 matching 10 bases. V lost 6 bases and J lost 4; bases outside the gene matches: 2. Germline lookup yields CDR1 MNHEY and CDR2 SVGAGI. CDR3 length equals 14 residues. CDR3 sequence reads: CASRKREGTGELFF. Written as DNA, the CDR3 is TGTGCCAGCAGGAAGCGGGAGGGCACCGGGGAGCTGTTTTTT.

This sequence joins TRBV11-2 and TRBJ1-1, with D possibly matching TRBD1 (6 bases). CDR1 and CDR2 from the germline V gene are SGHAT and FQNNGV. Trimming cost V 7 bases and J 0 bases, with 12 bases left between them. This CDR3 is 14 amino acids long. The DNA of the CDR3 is TGTGCCAGCACCTCCGGGACACTGAACACTGAAGCTTTCTTT. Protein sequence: CASTSGTLNTEAFF.

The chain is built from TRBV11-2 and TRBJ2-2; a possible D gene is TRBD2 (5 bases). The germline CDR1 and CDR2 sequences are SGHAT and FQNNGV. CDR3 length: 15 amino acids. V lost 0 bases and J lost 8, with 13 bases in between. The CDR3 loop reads CASSLDGPGGGELFF. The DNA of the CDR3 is TGTGCCAGCAGCTTAGACGGACCCGGCGGGGGGGAGCTGTTTTTT. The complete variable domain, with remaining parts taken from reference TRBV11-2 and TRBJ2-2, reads EAGVAQSPRYKIIEKRQSVAFWCNPISGHATLYWYQQILGQGPKLLIQFQNNGVVDDSQLPKDRFSAERLKGVDSTLKIQPAKLEDSAVYLCASSLDGPGGGELFFGEGSRLTVL.

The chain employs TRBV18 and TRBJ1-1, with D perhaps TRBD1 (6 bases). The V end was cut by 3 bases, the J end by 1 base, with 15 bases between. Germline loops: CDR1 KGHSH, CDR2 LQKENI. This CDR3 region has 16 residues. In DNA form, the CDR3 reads TGTGCCAGCTCACCGGACCTGGGGGCTTCGAACACTGAAGCTTTCTTT. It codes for CASSPDLGASNTEAFF. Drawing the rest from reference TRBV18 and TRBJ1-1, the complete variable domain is NAGVMQNPRHLVRRRGQEARLRCSPMKGHSHVYWYRQLPEEGLKFMVYLQKENIIDESGMPKERFSAEFPKEGPSILRIQQVVRGDSAAYFCASSPDLGASNTEAFFGQGTRLTVV.

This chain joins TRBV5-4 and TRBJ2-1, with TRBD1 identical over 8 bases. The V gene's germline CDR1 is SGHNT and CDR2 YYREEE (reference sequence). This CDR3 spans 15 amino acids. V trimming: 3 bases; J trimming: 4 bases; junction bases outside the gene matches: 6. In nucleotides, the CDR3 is TGTGCCAGCAGCTGGGGGAGGACAGGGTACAATGAGCAGTTCTTC. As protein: CASSWGRTGYNEQFF.

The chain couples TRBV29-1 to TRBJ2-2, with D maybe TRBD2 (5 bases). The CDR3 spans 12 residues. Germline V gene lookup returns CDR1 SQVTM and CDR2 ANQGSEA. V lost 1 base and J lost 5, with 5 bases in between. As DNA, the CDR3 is TGCAGCGTTGAAGGAGGGACCGGGGAGCTGTTTTTT. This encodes CSVEGGTGELFF.

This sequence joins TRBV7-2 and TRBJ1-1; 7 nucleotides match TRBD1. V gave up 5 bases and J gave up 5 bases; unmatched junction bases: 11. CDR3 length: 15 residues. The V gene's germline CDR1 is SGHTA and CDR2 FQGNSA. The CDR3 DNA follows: TGTGCCAGCAGCGCACGACAGGGTTATAGGACTGAAGCTTTCTTT. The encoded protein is CASSARQGYRTEAFF.

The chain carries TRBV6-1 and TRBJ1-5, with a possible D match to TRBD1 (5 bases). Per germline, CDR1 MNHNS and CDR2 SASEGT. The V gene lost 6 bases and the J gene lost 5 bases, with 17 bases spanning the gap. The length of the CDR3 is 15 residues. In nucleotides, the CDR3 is TGTGCCAGCAGAAAGGGGAGGTGGTCGGATCAGCCCCAGCATTTT. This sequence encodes CASRKGRWSDQPQHF.

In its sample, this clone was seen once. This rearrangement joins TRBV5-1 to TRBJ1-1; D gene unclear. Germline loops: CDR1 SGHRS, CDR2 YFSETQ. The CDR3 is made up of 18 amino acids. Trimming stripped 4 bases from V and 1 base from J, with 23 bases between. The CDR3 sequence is CASSAPLNSPLRNTEAFF. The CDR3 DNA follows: TGCGCCAGCAGCGCCCCCCTGAACAGCCCTCTGAGGAACACTGAAGCTTTCTTT.

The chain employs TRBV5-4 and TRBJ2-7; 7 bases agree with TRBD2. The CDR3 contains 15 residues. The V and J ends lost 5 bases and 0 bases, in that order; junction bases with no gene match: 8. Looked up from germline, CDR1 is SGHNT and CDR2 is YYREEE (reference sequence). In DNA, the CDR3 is TGTGCCAGCAGGGTGGGAGGGACGAGCTCCTACGAGCAGTACTTC. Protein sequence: CASRVGGTSSYEQYF.

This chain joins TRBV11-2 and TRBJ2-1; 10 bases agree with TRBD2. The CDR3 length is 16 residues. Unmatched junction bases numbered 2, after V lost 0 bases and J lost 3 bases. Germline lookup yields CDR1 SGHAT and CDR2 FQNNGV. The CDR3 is CASSLDRTSGYNEQFF. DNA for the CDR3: TGTGCCAGCAGCTTAGATAGGACTAGCGGCTACAATGAGCAGTTCTTC.

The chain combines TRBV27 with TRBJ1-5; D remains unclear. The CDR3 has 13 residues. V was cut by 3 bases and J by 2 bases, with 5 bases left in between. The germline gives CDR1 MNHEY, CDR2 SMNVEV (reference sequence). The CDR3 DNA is TGTGCCAGCAGTTTCAATGGCAATCAGCCCCAGCATTTT. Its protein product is CASSFNGNQPQHF.

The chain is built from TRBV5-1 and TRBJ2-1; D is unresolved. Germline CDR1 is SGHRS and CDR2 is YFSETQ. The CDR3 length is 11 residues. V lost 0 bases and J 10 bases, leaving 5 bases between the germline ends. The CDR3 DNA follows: TGCGCCAGCAGCTTGGAGACAGAGCAGTTCTTC. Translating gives CASSLETEQFF.

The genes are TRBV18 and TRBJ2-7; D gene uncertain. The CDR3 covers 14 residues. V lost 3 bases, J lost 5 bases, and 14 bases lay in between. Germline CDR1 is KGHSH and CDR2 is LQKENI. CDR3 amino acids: CASSPPLPGDEQYF. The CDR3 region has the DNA TGTGCCAGCTCACCCCCCCTTCCTGGAGACGAGCAGTACTTC.

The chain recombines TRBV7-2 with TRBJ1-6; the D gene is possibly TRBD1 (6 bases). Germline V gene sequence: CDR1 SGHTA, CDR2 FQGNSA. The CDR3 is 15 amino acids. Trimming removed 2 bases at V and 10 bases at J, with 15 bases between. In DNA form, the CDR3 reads TGTGCCAGCAGCTTATTAGGCCGACAGGCCTCACCCCTCCACTTT. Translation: CASSLLGRQASPLHF.

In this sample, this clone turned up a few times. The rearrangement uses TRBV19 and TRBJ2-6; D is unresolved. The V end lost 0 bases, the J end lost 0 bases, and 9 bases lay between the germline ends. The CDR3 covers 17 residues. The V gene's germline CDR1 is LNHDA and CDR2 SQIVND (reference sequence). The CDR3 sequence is CASSIDSGHSGANVLTF. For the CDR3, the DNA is TGTGCCAGTAGTATAGATTCTGGGCACTCTGGGGCCAACGTCCTGACTTTC.

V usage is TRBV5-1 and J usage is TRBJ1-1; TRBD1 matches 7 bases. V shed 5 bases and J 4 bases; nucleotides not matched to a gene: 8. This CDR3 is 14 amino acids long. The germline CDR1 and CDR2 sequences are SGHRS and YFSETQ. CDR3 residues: CASSRQGSGTEAFF. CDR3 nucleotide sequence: TGCGCCAGCAGTCGACAGGGAAGTGGCACTGAAGCTTTCTTT.

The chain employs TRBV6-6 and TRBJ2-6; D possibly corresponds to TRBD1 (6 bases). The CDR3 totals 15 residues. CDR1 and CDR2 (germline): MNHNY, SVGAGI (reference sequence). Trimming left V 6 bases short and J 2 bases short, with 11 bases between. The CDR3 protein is CASSLQGAGANVLTF. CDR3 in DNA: TGTGCCAGCAGCCTACAGGGAGCTGGGGCCAACGTCCTGACTTTC.

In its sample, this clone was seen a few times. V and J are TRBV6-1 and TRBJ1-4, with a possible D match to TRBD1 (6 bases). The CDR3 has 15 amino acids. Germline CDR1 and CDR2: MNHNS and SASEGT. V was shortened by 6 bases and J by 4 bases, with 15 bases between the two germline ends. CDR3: CASRIQGPGNEKLFF. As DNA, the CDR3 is TGTGCCAGCAGAATACAGGGCCCGGGTAATGAAAAACTGTTTTTT.

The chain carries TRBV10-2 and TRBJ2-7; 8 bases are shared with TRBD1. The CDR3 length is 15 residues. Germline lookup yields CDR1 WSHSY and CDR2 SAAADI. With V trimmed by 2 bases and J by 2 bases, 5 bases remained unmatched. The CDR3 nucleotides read TGCGCCAGCAGTGAGGTTTACAGGGGGGCCTACGAGCAGTACTTC. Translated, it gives CASSEVYRGAYEQYF.

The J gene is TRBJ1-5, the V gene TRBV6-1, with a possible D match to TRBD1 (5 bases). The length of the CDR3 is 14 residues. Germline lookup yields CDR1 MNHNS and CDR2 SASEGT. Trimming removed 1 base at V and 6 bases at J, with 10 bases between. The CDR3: CASSEGRVGQPQHF. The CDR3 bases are TGTGCCAGCAGTGAAGGCAGGGTAGGTCAGCCCCAGCATTTT.

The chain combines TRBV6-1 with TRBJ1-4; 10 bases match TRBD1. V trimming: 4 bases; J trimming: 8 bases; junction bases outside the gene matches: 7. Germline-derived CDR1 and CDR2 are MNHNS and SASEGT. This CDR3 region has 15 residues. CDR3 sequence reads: CASSARTGGKEKLFF. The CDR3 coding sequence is TGTGCCAGCAGTGCACGGACAGGGGGGAAGGAAAAACTGTTTTTT.

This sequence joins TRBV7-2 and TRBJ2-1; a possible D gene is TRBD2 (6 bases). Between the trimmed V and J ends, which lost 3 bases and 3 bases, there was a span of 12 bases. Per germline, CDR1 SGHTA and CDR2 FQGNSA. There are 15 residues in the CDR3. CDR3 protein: CASSFSAGYYNEQFF. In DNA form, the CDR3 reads TGTGCCAGCAGCTTTTCGGCGGGATACTACAATGAGCAGTTCTTC.